Sequencing of this T cell receptor (beta chain) was carried out in a study of cytomegalovirus exposure and HLA in healthy donors (TCRdb year 2017). Broadly, across the study: An earlier analysis of 587 of the donors reported 250 to 300 Gb of sequence data and around 120 million unique TCR beta sequences obtained from about 170 million T cells. An early release covering over 500 HLA-typed donors comprised about 310 gigabases of sequencing data and 85 million or so unique TCR sequences. The genetic ancestry cluster associated with self-reported Caucasian donors included about 84% of the roughly 400 genotyped donors. The aim of the study was to test whether cataloging public T cell receptors could identify signatures of past pathogen exposure. The T cell repertoires of around 730 subjects were profiled by immunosequencing and related to cytomegalovirus serostatus. Along with the roughly 670-subject first cohort, a separate validation cohort of more than 90 different subjects was used. The study combined high-throughput TCR immunosequencing, statistical association of individual TCRs with disease status, and machine learning to predict cytomegalovirus infection status. A later analysis re-analyzed previously published TCR beta repertoires from 550 to 700 donors and added high-resolution HLA genotyping to study TCR occurrence patterns. Rather than using new phenotypic data, the later analysis identified candidate immune exposures from TCR beta sequences and from how often those sequences occurred across donors. An earlier analysis of 587 of the donors applied high-throughput TCR beta sequencing to assess whether each TCR beta V gene segment acted as functional or pseudogenic. Alongside the repertoire data, information on donor age, sex, ethnicity and CMV serostatus was compiled. A later genetic analysis took genome-wide SNP genotypes for about three fifths of the 666 donors and used that subset as a discovery cohort. All discovery cohort repertoires had been generated on a single sequencing platform. Class I and class II HLA loci were covered by the typing at four-digit resolution. The number of typed donors differed by locus: about 620-640 for A, B, C, DRB1 and DQB1; 500 to 550 for DQA1; over 600 for DPA1; and around 490 for DPB1. Five DR-DQ haplotypes were treated as single units for association and clustering because of strong linkage in the cohort. Among about 410 genotyped donors of the cohort, an average of about 220,000 unique TCR beta nucleotide sequences was sequenced per donor, of which about 19% were non-productive. Here is what the overall study found, with its caveats: In both the original and validation cohorts, the classifier was reported to diagnose cytomegalovirus status with high specificity and sensitivity. According to a later analysis, most CMV-associated TCR beta chains appeared to be HLA-restricted, and the HLA associations seemed to be driven largely by CMV exposure. Several of the top co-occurrence clusters appeared to be linked to parvovirus B19, influenza, CMV and Epstein-Barr virus, according to a later analysis. A few of the identified cytomegalovirus-associated TCR beta chains were confirmed in vitro to be specific for cytomegalovirus antigens. An earlier analysis of some 590 of the donors showed that most TCR beta V segments appeared in productive rearrangements either about 90% or about 30% of the time, which broadly matched IMGT annotations. Most TCR sequences were observed very rarely across donors, whereas some public TCRs were present in many individuals. In a later analysis, 15,000 to 20,000 TCR beta sequences were associated with specific HLA alleles at a false discovery rate of 0.05. Compared with the roughly 670-donor mean, donors in an Asian-associated ancestry cluster had fewer N-insertions in productive TCRs, according to a later genetic analysis. The 87-base-pair reads could not distinguish some IMGT-functional V segments, including TRBV6-2 and TRBV6-3, so those segments were excluded. When HLA alleles, especially DR and DQ, strongly co-occurred, TCR associations were difficult to assign to individual alleles. It was suggested by the authors that the approach could potentially be generalized to other disease states and immunological phenotypes. The only immune exposure information available for the cohort was CMV serostatus. Correlated functional status among segregating V segments might be attributable to linkage disequilibrium, but an unknown experimental factor could not be ruled out. In the study, some 160 TCR beta chains were listed as associated with cytomegalovirus. In this cohort, only TCR beta chains were sequenced, and detectable features were limited by the absence of alpha or paired-chain data. A further reported finding was that TCR beta sequences accurately predicted the HLA-A and HLA-B alleles for most subjects in the first cohort. In a later analysis, the rate of TCR association differed among HLA loci, with DRB1 alleles having the most associated TCRs and HLA-C alleles having the fewest. Sequencing depth was assumed to be roughly uniform across donors in the presence/absence analyses, though that assumption may not hold. A later analysis found that HLA-associated TCR beta chains were more clonally expanded and had lower generation probabilities than equally common non-associated chains. Because counts were too low, about 18 rarely observed V segments, including chromosome 9 orphons, were excluded from the earlier analysis of about 500 of the donors. Because HLA typing was missing for some donors at each locus, association tests included only the typed subset. An association between a missense DCLRE1C variant and V-gene and J-gene trimming of TCR beta chains was found in a later genetic analysis and replicated in an independent cohort. The sequencing pipeline was judged likely to have produced a cluster of highly shared sequence variants as a technical artifact.

Worth noting for this clone: Its specific antigen is unknown. No base qualities exist here, and no much larger clone lies one base off it.

The cohort consisted of more than 650 healthy bone marrow donors. All cohort members were sampled while nominally healthy, although unrecorded immune exposures were likely present. The donor tested CMV seropositive, placing the donor among the approximately 290 seropositive members of the cohort. A peripheral blood sample was provided by each donor, and peripheral blood mononuclear cells were used for TCR beta sequencing. Genomic DNA was extracted from the blood cell samples with the Qiagen DNeasy Blood Extraction Kit. Libraries were prepared through the immunoSEQ multiplex PCR assay. For the multiplex PCR, a mixture combining 60 forward primers for TCR Vbeta segments and 13 reverse primers for TCR Jbeta segments was used. The CDR3 region of rearranged TCR beta genes was amplified from genomic DNA by a multiplex PCR assay. The Illumina HiSeq System was used to sequence the amplified TCR beta libraries as 87-base-pair reads. Concerning the study's data processing: A later analysis counted some 80 million unique TCR beta chains across the roughly 700 repertoires, and 9.5 million to 11 million of these chains were shared by at least two donors. A nearest-neighbor algorithm error-corrected the raw reads and collapsed the reads into unique sequences, merging closely related sequences to remove PCR and sequencing errors. To assign V, D and J gene segments, CDR3 sequences were aligned to IMGT reference sequences. For a sequence to be retained, at least a six-nucleotide match to both a V gene segment and a J gene segment was required. Rearrangements were called productive when the CDR3 lacked stop codons and stayed in frame with V and J; all others were non-productive. CDR3 was defined by IMGT convention, running from the second conserved V-encoded cysteine to the conserved J-encoded phenylalanine. The earlier analysis of 550 to 650 of the donors excluded any sequence lacking an unambiguous match to a single V gene segment. In an earlier analysis of 587 of the donors, V segments were called functional above 56.7% productive rearrangements and were called segregating when the between-donor standard deviation exceeded 5%. To diagnose cytomegalovirus status from the catalog of TCR beta chain sequences, a statistical classification framework was built. V and J gene assignment, in a later analysis, came from comparing TCR nucleotide sequences with IMGT/GENE-DB human TR gene sequences. The TCRdist pipeline was used in a later analysis to assign CDR3 sequences and most-parsimonious VDJ recombination scenarios. In a later analysis, every TCR beta chain was defined by the combination of its CDR3 amino acid sequence and its V-gene family, and reads without a unique V-gene family were dropped. A later analysis removed 592 highly shared, low-generation-probability nucleotide sequences to deal with suspected cross-contamination and a sequencing artifact. For each public chain, a later analysis derived a clonal expansion index from normalized ranks of inferred template counts within each repertoire. Generation probabilities in a later analysis came from a VDJ recombination model fitted to out-of-frame rearrangements, and those results were checked against IGoR. Hypergeometric tests were used in a later analysis to score TCR-TCR, TCR-HLA and TCR-CMV co-occurrence, with a repertoire-size bias correction applied to the TCR pairs. A later analysis estimated false discovery rates by permuting HLA or CMV assignments 20 times. In a later analysis, co-occurring TCRs were grouped with DBSCAN, and TCRdist sequence similarity was added when clustering was performed within HLA-allele-positive subsets. Repertoires with fewer than 30,000 or more than 120,000 public chains, plus five repertoires with anomalous nucleotide sharing, were excluded from co-occurrence clustering. What TCRdb holds here is the immuneACCESS table cut down to in-frame rearrangements. Part of the clones is not present; checked against another copy, under half of the missing clones reflect an unresolved V gene, and the others are unexplained. V, J and clone size were drawn from that table, and D and trimming were deduced from the DNA. This sample comprises 120,000 or so clones, over 65% of them detected only once. The ten largest clones add up to around 19% of the sample.

Trimming accounts for 7 bases at V and 7 bases at J, while the number of junction bases matched to no gene is 9. The germline V gene yields MNHEY for CDR1 and SVGAGI for CDR2. From cysteine to phenylalanine, the CDR3 is 14 amino acids long. Only the CDR3 portion is preserved as DNA: 42 bases, with reading frame beginning at the first base. The chain employs TRBV6-5 and TRBJ1-4, with TRBD1 matching 7 junction bases. Material: PBMCs. This clonotype was sampled from a man between 18 and 35 years old in good health and CMV-seropositive. The nucleotide sequence is TGTGCCAGCACCAAAAACAGGGGTGGTGAAAAACTGTTTTTT. Its translation reads: CASTKNRGGEKLFF.